Sequencing of this T cell receptor (beta chain) was carried out in a study of blood T cell repertoires in COVID-19. Study information: Italy, Spain and the United States were the sources of the convalescent and acute COVID-19 samples.

V shed 7 bases and J 9 bases; nucleotides not matched to a gene: 11. Per germline, CDR1 SQVTM and CDR2 ANQGSEA. The CDR3 runs 12 residues. A COVID-19 case was met by exposed participants within 2 weeks before study entry. Method: immunoSEQ multiplex PCR; TCRdb's copy keeps in-frame clones and lacks some. The sample carries about 260,000 clones, just under 90% recorded once. This rearrangement joins TRBV29-1 to TRBJ1-2; 7 nucleotides match TRBD1. This receptor was identified in a man aged 45 to 65 who had been exposed to COVID-19. Input material: PBMCs or T cells enriched from blood (not recorded which). The CDR3 nucleotides read TGCAGCGCCGGAAGGCAGGGGGTTAGCTACACCTTC. Amino acid sequence: CSAGRQGVSYTF.